The T cell receptor (beta chain) described here comes from a study of regulatory T cells in long-lasting Graves disease (dated by TCRdb to about 2021). With respect to the entire study: Persistent Graves' disease meant more than 5 years of antithyroid drug treatment with TSH receptor autoantibodies that stayed positive. Peripheral blood TCR sequencing and RNA sequencing compared persistent Graves' disease patients with newly diagnosed Graves' disease patients. The study took place in China and was registered as a clinical trial. TCR sequencing covered about 13 persistent and 20 newly diagnosed Graves' disease patients, some 33 samples in total. On average, persistent Graves' disease patients in the clinical cohort had been on antithyroid drugs for about 10.3 years. The paper as a whole reports these results and caveats: Persistent Graves' disease patients showed lower TCR Shannon entropy and fewer highly expanded clones than newly diagnosed patients, suggesting clonal expansion. Patients with persistent disease shared more public clonotypes (about 3,000) than newly diagnosed patients did (about 970). The authors acknowledged the small sample size as a limitation that may reduce accuracy. Sequencing and analysis were restricted to the TCR beta chain. Because the primary lesion, thyroid tissue, could not be accessed, the study looked at peripheral blood alone. Persistent disease showed preferential use of TRBV28, TRBJ1-2 and TRBJ2-5, whereas newly diagnosed disease favored TRBV20-1 and TRBJ2-1.

The intended sense of this specimen's time point label: persistent/refractory GD, antithyroid drugs over 5 years with positive TRAb. For both TCR sequencing and RNA sequencing, RNA was extracted from PBMCs in TRIzol. Graves' disease was diagnosed according to American Thyroid Association guidelines. The patients came from an endocrinology department in Xi'an, China. From each patient, nine milliliters of peripheral blood was collected into an EDTA anticoagulant tube. Ficoll Paque Plus density gradient separation was used to isolate PBMCs, and no additional T cell sorting was done. An Agilent 2100 Bioanalyzer and agarose gel were used to assess RNA quality, and a NanoDrop 2000 was used to measure RNA concentration. This clonotype was observed at least ten times. It has no known antigen specificity. Base qualities are missing; no much larger clone stands one base away. Libraries were made using multiplex PCR. TCRdb names Illumina HiSeq 4000 as the instrument used. TCR beta libraries were built with iRepertoire HTBI primers and Arm-PCR amplification of CDR3 regions. Before sequencing, the PCR products underwent gel purification. As for how the authors treated the data: Across samples, approximately 68 TRBV and around 15 TRBJ segments were identified and used for gene usage analysis of CDR3 amino acid clonotypes. COPE and FqMerger were used to merge the filtered high-quality paired reads into contigs. BLAST was used to align contigs to IMGT TRBV, TRBD and TRBJ reference genes, with CDR3 defined following IMGT. Any clonotype with a frequency above 0.1% was classified as a highly expanded clone. Shannon entropy served as the measure of repertoire diversity, while the Gini coefficient captured V-J evenness. A clonotype was considered public if more than one individual shared it. Using fastp trimming at Q25 and MiXCR clonotype assembly, TCRdb reanalyzed the public sequencing data and kept in-frame beta chains. Every distinct CDR3 protein forms one entry, paired with its most common genes and DNA. The V and J calls come from TCRdb's annotation, not from the publication. This sample comprises some 280,000 distinct CDR3 sequences, roughly 21% of them detected only once. The ten largest clones take up roughly three fifths of the sample.

From the cysteine through the phenylalanine, the CDR3 covers 19 amino acids. Left in the record is the CDR3 DNA by itself, 57 bases read in frame from the first base. V is pruned by 5 bases and J by 5 bases, leaving 19 bases of the junction without a gene match. Via the germline V gene, CDR1 is MNHNS and CDR2 SASEGT. This receptor was taken from a female donor with Graves disease. The source material was peripheral blood mononuclear cells (PBMCs), sampled when the disease was refractory, from a patient treated with antithyroid drugs. In this chain, TRBV6-1 is recombined with TRBJ1-5; 9 junctional bases match TRBD1. The DNA is as follows: TGTGCCAGCAGTCATCGGAAGTTATACCGGGACAGGGACGATCAGCCCCAGCATTTT. It is translated as CASSHRKLYRDRDDQPQHF.